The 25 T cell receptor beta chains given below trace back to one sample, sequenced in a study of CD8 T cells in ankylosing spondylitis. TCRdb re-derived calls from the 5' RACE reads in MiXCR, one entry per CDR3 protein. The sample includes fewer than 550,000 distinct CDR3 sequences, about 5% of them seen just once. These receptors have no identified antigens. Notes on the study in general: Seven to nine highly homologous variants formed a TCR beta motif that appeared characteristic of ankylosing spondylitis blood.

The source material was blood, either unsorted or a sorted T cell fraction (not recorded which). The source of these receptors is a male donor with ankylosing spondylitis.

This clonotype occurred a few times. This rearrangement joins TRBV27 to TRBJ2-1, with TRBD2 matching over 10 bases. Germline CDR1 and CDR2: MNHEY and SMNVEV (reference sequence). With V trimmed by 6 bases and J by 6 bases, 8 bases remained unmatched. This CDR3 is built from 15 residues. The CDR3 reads CASRPAGGPANEQFF. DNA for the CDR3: TGTGCCAGCAGACCAGCGGGGGGGCCCGCCAATGAGCAGTTCTTC.

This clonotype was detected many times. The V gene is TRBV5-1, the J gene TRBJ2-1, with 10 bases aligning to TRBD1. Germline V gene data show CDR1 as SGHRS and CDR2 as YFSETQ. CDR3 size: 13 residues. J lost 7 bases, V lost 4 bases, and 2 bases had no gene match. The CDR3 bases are TGCGCCAGCAGCCGGGACAGGGGAAATGAGCAGTTCTTC. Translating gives CASSRDRGNEQFF.

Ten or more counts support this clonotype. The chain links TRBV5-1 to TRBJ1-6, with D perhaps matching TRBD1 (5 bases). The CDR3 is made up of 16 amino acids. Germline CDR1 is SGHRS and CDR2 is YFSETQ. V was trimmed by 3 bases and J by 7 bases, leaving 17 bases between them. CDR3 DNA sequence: TGCGCCAGCAGCTCCCTTGGAGGGGTCGGCAATTCACCCCTCCACTTT. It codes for CASSSLGGVGNSPLHF. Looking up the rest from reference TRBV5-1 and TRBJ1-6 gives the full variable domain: KAGVTQTPRYLIKTRGQQVTLSCSPISGHRSVSWYQQTPGQGLQFLFEYFSETQRNKGNFPGRFSGRQFSNSRSEMNVSTLELGDSALYLCASSSLGGVGNSPLHFGNGTRLTVT.

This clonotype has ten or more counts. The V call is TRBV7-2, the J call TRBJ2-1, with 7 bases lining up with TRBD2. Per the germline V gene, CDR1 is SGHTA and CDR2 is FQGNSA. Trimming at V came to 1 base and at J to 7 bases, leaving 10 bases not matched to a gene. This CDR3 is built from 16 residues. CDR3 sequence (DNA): TGTGCCAGCAGCTTAGTCACAAGGACTAGTGGGAATGAGCAGTTCTTC. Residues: CASSLVTRTSGNEQFF.

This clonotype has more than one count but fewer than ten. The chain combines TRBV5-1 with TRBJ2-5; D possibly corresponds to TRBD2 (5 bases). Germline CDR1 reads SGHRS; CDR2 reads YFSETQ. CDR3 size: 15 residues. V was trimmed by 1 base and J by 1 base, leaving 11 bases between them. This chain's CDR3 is CASSLISTSQETQYF. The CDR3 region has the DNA TGCGCCAGCAGCTTGATATCAACTAGCCAAGAGACCCAGTACTTC.

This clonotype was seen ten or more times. Here the CDR3 DNA reads TGCGCCAGCAGCTCAAGACAGTTCGATACGCAGTATTTT. As protein: CASSSRQFDTQYF. J is TRBJ2-3 and V is TRBV4-3; the D gene is possibly TRBD1 (5 bases). The CDR3 consists of 13 residues. The germline V gene has CDR1 LGHNA and CDR2 YSLEER. V lost 5 bases and J lost 6, with 12 bases in between.

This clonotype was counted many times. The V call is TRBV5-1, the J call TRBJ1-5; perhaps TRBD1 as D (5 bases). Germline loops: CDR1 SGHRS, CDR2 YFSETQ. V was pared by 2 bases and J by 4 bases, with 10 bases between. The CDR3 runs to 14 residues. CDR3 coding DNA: TGCGCCAGCAGCTTAGAGGGGCGGAATCAGCCCCAGCATTTT. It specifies CASSLEGRNQPQHF. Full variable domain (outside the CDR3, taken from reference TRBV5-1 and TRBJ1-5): KAGVTQTPRYLIKTRGQQVTLSCSPISGHRSVSWYQQTPGQGLQFLFEYFSETQRNKGNFPGRFSGRQFSNSRSEMNVSTLELGDSALYLCASSLEGRNQPQHFGDGTRLSIL.

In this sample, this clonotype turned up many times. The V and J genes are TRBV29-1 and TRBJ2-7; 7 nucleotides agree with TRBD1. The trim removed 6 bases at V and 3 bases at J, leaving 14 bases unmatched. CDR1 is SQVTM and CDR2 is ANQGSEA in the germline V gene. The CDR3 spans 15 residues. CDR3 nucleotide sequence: TGCAGCGTCAGGACAGGACACCTTAACAGCTACGAGCAGTACTTC. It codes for CSVRTGHLNSYEQYF.

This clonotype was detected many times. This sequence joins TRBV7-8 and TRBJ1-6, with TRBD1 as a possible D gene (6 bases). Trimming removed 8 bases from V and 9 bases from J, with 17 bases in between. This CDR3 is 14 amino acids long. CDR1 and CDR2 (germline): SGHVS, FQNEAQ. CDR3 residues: CASGRGGASSPLHF. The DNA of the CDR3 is TGTGCCAGCGGACGGGGGGGGGCTAGTTCACCCCTCCACTTT.

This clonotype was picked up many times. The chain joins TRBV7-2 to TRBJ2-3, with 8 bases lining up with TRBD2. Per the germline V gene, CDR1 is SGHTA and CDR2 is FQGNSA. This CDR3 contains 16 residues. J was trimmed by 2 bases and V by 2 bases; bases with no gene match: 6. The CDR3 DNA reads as TGTGCCAGCAGCTTATTTCCGGGAGGGGCCACAGATACGCAGTATTTT. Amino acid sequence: CASSLFPGGATDTQYF.

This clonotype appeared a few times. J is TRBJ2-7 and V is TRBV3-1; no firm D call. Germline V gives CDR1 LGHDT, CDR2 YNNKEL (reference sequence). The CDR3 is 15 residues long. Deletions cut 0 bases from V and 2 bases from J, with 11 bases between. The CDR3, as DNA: TGTGCCAGCAGCCAAGATCCAGTCGGAACCTACGAGCAGTACTTC. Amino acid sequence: CASSQDPVGTYEQYF.

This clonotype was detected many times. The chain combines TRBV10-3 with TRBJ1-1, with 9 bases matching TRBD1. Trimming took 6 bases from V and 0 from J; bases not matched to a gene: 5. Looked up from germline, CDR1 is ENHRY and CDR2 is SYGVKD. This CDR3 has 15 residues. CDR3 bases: TGTGCCATCAGAACCGGGACAGGGATGAACACTGAAGCTTTCTTT. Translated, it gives CAIRTGTGMNTEAFF.

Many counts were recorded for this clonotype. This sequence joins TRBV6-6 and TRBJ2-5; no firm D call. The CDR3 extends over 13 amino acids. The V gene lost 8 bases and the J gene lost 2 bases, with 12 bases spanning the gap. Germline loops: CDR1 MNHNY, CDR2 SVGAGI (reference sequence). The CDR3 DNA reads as TGTGCCAGCTCCGATTGGGCTCAAGAGACCCAGTACTTC. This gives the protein CASSDWAQETQYF.

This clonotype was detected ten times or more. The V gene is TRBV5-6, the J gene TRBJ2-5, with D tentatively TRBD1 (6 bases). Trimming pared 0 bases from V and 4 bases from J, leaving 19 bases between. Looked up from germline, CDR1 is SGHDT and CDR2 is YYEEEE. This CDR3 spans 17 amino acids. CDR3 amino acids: CASSLGVPGDGGETQYF. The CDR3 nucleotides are TGTGCCAGCAGCTTGGGAGTACCAGGGGACGGCGGAGAGACCCAGTACTTC.

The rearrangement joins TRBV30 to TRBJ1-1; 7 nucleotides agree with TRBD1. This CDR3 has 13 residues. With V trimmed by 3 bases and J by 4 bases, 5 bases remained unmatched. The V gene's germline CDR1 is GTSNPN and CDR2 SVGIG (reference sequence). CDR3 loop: CAWSPGQATEAFF. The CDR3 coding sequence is TGTGCCTGGAGCCCAGGACAGGCCACTGAAGCTTTCTTT.

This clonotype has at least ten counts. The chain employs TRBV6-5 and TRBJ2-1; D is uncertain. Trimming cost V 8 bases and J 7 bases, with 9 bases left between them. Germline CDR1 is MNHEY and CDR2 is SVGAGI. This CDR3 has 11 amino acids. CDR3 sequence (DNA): TGTGCCAGCGGGGAAAGGAATGAGCAGTTCTTC. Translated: CASGERNEQFF.

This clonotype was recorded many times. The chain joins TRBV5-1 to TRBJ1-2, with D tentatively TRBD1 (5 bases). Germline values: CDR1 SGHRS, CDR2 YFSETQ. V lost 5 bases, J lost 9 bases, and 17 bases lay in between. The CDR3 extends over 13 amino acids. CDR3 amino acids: CASSSGTEQRYTF. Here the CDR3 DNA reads TGCGCCAGCAGTTCCGGGACCGAGCAACGCTACACCTTC.

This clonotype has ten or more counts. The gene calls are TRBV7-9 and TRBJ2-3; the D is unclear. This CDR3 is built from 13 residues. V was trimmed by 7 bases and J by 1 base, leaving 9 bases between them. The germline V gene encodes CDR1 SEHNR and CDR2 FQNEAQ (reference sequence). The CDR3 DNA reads TGTGCCAGCACAGGCTTAGGCACAGATACGCAGTATTTT. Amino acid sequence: CASTGLGTDTQYF.

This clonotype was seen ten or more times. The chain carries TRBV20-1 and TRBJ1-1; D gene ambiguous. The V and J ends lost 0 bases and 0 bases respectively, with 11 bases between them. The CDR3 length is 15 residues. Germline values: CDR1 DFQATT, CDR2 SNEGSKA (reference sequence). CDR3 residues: CSARDVLRLNTEAFF. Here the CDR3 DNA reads TGCAGTGCTAGAGATGTCTTAAGGCTGAACACTGAAGCTTTCTTT.

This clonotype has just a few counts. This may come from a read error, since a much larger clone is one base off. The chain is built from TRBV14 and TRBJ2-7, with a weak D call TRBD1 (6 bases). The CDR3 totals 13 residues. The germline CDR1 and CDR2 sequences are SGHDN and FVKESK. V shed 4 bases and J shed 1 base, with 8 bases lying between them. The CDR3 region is CASSRDMSYEQYF. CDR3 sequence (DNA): TGTGCCAGCAGCCGGGACATGTCCTACGAGCAGTACTTC.

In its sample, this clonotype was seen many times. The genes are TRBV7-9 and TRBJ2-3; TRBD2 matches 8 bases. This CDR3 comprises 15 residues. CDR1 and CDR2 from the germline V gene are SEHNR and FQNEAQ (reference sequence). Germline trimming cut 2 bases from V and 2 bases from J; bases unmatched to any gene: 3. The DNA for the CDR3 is TGTGCCAGCAGCTTAATAGCGGGACCCACAGATACGCAGTATTTT. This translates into CASSLIAGPTDTQYF.

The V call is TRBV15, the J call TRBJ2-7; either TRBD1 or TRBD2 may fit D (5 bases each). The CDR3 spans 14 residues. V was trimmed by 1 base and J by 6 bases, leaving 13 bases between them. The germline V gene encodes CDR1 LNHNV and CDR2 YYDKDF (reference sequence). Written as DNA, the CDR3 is TGTGCCACCAGCAGAGCTCTGAGGGGAAGCGAGCAGTACTTC. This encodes CATSRALRGSEQYF.

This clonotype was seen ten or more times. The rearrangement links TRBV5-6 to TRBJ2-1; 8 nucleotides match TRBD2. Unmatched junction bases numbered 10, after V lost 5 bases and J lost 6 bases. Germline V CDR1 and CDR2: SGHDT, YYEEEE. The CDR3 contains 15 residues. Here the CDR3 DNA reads TGTGCCAGCAGTTCACCCCCGGGAGGGGGCAATGAGCAGTTCTTC. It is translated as CASSSPPGGGNEQFF. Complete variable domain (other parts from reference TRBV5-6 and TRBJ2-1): DAGVTQSPTHLIKTRGQQVTLRCSPKSGHDTVSWYQQALGQGPQFIFQYYEEEERQRGNFPDRFSGHQFPNYSSELNVNALLLGDSALYLCASSSPPGGGNEQFFGPGTRLTVL.

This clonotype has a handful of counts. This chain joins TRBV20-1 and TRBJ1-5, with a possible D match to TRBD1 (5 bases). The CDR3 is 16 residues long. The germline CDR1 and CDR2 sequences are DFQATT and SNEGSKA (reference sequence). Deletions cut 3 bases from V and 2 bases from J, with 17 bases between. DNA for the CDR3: TGCAGTGCTAGCGAGGGGTGGGGCGTGGGCAATCAGCCCCAGCATTTT. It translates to CSASEGWGVGNQPQHF.

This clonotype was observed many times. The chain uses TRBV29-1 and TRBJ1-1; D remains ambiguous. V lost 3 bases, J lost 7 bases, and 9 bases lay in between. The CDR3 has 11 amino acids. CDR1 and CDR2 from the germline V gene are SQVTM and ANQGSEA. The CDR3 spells CSVEGAHEAFF. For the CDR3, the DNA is TGCAGCGTTGAGGGCGCCCATGAAGCTTTCTTT.